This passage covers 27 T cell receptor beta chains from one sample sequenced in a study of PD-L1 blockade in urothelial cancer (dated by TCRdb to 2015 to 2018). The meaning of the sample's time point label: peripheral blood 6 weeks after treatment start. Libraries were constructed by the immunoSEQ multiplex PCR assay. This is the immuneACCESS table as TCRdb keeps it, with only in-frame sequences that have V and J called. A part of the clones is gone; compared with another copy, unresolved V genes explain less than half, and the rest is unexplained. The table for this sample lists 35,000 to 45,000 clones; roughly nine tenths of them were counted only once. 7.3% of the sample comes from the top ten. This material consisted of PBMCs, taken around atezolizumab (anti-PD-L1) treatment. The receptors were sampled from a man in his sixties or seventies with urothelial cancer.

CDR3 sequence: CASSIMGLEGYEQYF. Here the CDR3 DNA reads TGTGCCAGTAGTATAATGGGACTGGAGGGCTACGAGCAGTACTTC. The V call is TRBV19, the J call TRBJ2-7, with D possibly being TRBD2 (6 bases). Germline lookup yields CDR1 LNHDA and CDR2 SQIVND (reference sequence). V gave up 2 bases and J gave up 3 bases, with 14 bases separating them. The CDR3 extends over 15 amino acids.

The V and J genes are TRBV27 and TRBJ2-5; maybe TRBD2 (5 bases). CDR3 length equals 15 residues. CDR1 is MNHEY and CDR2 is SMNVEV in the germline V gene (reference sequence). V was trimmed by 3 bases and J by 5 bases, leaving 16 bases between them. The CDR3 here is CASSFASGGSETQYF. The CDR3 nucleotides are TGTGCCAGCAGTTTTGCCAGCGGAGGTTCGGAGACCCAGTACTTC.

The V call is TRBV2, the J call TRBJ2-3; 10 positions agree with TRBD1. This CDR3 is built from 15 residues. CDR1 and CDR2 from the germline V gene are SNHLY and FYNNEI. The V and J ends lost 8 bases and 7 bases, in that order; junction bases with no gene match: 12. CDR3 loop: CASLRDRGGSNTQYF. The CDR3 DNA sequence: TGTGCCAGCCTCCGGGACAGGGGTGGCTCGAATACGCAGTATTTT.

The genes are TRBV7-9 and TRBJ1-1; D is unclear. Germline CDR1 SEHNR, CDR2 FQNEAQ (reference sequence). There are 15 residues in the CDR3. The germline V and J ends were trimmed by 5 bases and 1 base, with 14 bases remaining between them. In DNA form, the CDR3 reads TGTGCCAGCAGCAGTACCGACACCCCGAACACTGAAGCTTTCTTT. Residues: CASSSTDTPNTEAFF.

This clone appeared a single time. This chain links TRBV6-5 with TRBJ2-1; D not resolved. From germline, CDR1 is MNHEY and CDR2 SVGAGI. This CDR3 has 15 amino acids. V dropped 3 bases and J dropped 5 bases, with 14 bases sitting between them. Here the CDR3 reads CASSYSSFLDNEQFF. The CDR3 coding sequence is TGTGCCAGCAGTTATTCGTCCTTCCTAGACAATGAGCAGTTCTTC.

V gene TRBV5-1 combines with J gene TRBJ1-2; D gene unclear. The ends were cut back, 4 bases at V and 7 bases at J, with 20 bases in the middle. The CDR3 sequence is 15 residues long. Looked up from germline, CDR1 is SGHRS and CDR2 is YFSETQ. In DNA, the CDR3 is TGCGCCAGCAGCCAGACTACCCTCGGGTACGGTGGCTACACCTTC. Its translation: CASSQTTLGYGGYTF.

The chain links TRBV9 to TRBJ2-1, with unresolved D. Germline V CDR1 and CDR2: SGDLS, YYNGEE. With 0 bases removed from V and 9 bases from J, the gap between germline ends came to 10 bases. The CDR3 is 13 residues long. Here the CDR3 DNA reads TGTGCCAGCAGCGTAGTTTGGAGCTGTGAGCAGTTCTTC. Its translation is CASSVVWSCEQFF.

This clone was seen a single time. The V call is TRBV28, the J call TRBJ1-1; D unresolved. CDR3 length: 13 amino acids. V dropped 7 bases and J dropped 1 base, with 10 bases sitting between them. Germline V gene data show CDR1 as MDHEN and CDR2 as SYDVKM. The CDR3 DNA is TGTGCCAGCATACTTCTCGGGAACACTGAAGCTTTCTTT. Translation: CASILLGNTEAFF.

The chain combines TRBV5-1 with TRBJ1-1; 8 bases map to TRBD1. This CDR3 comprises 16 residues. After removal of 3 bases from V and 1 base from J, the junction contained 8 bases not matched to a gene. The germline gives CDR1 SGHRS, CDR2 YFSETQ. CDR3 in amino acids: CASSSQGARGNTEAFF. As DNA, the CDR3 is TGCGCCAGCAGCTCCCAGGGGGCGAGGGGGAACACTGAAGCTTTCTTT.

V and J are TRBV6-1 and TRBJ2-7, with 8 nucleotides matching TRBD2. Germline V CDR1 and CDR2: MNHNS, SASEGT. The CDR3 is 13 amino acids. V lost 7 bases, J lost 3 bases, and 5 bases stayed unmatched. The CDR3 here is CASTSSGFYEQYF. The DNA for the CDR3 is TGTGCCAGCACGTCTAGCGGGTTCTACGAGCAGTACTTC.

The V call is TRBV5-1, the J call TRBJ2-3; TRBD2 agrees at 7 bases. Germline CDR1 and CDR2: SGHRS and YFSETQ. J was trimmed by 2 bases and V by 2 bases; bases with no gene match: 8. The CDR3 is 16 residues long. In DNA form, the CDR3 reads TGCGCCAGCAGCTTAGAGAGTCTAGCGGCCACAGATACGCAGTATTTT. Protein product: CASSLESLAATDTQYF.

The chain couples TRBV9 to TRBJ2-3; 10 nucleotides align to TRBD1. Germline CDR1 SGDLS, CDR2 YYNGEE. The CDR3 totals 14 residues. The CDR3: CATDRGRRIDTQYF. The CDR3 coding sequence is TGTGCTACCGACAGGGGGCGGAGGATAGATACGCAGTATTTT.

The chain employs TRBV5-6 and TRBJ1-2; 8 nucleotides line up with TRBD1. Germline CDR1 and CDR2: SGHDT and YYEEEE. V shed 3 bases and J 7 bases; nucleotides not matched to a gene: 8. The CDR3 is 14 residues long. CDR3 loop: CASSYQGAVAGYTF. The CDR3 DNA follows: TGTGCCAGCAGCTATCAGGGGGCGGTGGCTGGCTACACCTTC.

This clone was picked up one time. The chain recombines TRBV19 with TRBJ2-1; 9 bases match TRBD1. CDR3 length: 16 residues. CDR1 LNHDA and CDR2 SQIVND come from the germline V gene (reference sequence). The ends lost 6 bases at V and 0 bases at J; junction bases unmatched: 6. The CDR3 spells CASRTTGGVSYNEQFF. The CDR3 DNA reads TGTGCCAGTAGAACTACAGGGGGCGTCTCCTACAATGAGCAGTTCTTC.

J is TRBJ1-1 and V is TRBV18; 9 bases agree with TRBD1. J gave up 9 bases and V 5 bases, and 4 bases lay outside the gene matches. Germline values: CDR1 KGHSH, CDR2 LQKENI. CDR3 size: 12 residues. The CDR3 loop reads CASSTGQGQAFF. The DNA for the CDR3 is TGTGCCAGCTCAACCGGACAGGGGCAAGCTTTCTTT.

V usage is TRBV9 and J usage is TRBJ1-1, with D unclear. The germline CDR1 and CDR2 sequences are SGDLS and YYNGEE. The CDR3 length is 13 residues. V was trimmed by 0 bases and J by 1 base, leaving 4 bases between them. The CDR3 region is CASSVAQNTEAFF. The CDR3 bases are TGTGCCAGCAGCGTAGCCCAGAACACTGAAGCTTTCTTT.

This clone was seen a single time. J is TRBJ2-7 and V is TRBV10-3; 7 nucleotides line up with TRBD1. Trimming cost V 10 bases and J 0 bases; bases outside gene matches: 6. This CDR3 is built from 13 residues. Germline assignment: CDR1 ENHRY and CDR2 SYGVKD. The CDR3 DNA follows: TGTGCCACGAGGGACAGACTCTCCTACGAGCAGTACTTC. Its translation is CATRDRLSYEQYF.

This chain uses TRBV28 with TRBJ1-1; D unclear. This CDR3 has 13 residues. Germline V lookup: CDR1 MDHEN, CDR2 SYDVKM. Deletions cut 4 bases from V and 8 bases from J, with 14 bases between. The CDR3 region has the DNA TGTGCCAGCAGTTCCCCCCCCGGGAGAGAAGCTTTCTTT. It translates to CASSSPPGREAFF.

DNA of the CDR3: TGTGCCAGTAGTATAGTCGGACAGTTCAATCAGCCCCAGCATTTT. It codes for CASSIVGQFNQPQHF. The chain recombines TRBV19 with TRBJ1-5, with D possibly TRBD1 on 6 matching bases. Trimming took off 1 base at V and 3 bases at J, with 10 bases between the two ends. CDR1 and CDR2 from the germline V gene are LNHDA and SQIVND (reference sequence). CDR3 length equals 15 residues.

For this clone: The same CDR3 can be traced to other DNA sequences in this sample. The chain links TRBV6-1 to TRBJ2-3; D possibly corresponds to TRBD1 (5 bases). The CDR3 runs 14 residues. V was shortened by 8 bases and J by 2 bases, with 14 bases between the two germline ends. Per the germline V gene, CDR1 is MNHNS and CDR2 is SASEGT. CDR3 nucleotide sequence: TGTGCCAGCGGGTGGCCCAGGGACACAGATACGCAGTATTTT. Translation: CASGWPRDTDTQYF.

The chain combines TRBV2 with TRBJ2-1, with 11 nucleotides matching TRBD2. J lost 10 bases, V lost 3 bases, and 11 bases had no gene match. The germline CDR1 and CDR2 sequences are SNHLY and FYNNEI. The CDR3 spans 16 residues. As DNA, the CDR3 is TGTGCCAGCAGTGAGGAACTAGCGGGAGCGGGGAAGGAGCAGTTCTTC. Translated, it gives CASSEELAGAGKEQFF. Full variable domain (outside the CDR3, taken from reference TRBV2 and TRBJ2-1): EPEVTQTPSHQVTQMGQEVILRCVPISNHLYFYWYRQILGQKVEFLVSFYNNEISEKSEIFDDQFSVERPDGSNFTLKIRSTKLEDSAMYFCASSEELAGAGKEQFFGPGTRLTVL.

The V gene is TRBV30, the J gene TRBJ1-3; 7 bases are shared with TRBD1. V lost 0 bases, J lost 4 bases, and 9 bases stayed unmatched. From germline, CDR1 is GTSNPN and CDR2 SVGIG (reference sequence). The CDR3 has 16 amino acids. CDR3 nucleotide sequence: TGTGCCTGGAGTGTAATCCCGCCGGGACAGGGAAACACCATATATTTT. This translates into CAWSVIPPGQGNTIYF.

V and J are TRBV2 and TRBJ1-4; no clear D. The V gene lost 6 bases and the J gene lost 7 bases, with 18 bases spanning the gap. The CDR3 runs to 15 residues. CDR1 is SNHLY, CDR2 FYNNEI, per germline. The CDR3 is CASSEPGGRGEKLFF. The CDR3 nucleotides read TGTGCCAGCAGCGAGCCGGGAGGGCGCGGTGAAAAACTGTTTTTT.

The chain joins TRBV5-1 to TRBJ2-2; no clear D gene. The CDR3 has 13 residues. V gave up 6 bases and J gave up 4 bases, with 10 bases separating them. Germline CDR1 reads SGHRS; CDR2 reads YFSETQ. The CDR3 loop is CASNPGVTGELFF. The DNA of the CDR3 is TGCGCCAGCAATCCGGGTGTCACCGGGGAGCTGTTTTTT.

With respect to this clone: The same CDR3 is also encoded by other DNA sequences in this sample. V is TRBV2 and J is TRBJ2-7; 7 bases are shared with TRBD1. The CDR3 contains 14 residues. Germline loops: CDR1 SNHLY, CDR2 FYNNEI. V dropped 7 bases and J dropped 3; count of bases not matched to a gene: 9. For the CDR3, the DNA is TGTGCCAGCAAAGATTGGACAGGAGGCTACGAGCAGTACTTC. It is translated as CASKDWTGGYEQYF.

This CDR3 reads CASSSGDFSGNTIYF. The CDR3, as DNA: TGTGCCAGCAGCTCCGGGGATTTCTCTGGAAACACCATATATTTT. The V and J genes are TRBV11-2 and TRBJ1-3, with D unresolved. Trimming removed 4 bases from V and 0 bases from J, with 10 bases in between. This CDR3 has 15 residues. Germline loops: CDR1 SGHAT, CDR2 FQNNGV.

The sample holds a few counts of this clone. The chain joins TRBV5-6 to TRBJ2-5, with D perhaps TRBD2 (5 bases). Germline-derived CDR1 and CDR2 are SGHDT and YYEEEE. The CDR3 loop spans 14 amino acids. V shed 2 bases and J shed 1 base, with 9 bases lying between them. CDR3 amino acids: CASSFGLAQETQYF. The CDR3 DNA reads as TGTGCCAGCAGCTTCGGTCTAGCCCAAGAGACCCAGTACTTC.